This TCR beta chain is drawn from a study of PD-L1 blockade in urothelial cancer. For the study at large: Twenty-five of 29 patients were men who had bladder-origin urothelial cancer. The analyses of blood took place 3 weeks (second dose) and 6 weeks after treatment start.

Noted time point: peripheral blood 6 weeks after treatment start. From germline, CDR1 is LNHDA and CDR2 SQIVND (reference sequence). Trimming removed 1 base from V and 3 bases from J, with 10 bases in between. This CDR3 region has 15 residues. TCRdb keeps only in-frame clones here, not all; method: immunoSEQ multiplex PCR. Among tens of thousands of clones listed, 86% were seen once. The chain combines TRBV19 with TRBJ1-5; no clear D. This TCR was recovered from a man aged 55 to 69 with urothelial cancer. This sample comprised PBMCs, obtained around atezolizumab (anti-PD-L1) treatment. CDR3 nucleotide sequence: TGTGCCAGTAGTATAGCACATCACCTCAATCAGCCCCAGCATTTT. Translating it yields CASSIAHHLNQPQHF.